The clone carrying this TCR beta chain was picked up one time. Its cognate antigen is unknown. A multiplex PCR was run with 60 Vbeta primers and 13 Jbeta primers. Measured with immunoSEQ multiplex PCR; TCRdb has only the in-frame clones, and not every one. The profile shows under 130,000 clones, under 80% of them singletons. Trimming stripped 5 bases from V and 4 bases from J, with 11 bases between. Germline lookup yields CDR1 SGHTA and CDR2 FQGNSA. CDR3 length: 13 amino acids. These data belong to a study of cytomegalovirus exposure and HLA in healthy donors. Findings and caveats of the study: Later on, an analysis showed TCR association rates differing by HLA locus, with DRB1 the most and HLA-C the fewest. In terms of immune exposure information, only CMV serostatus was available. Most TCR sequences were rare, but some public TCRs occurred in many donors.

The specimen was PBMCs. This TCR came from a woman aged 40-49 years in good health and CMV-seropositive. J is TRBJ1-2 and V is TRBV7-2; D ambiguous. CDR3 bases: TGTGCCAGCAGCCTCGGTAGTGGCTATGGCTACACCTTC. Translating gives CASSLGSGYGYTF.